This T cell receptor (beta chain) was captured in a study of cytomegalovirus exposure and HLA in healthy donors. Study overall: As released early, the data held approximately 80 million unique TCRs from HLA-typed donors. Study results and caveats: Judged likely to be a sequencing artifact was a cluster of highly shared sequence variants. Relative to equally common others, HLA-associated TCR beta chains showed greater clonal expansion in a later analysis. A missense variant in DCLRE1C was later tied to TCR beta V- and J-gene trimming.

CDR1 LGHNA and CDR2 YNFKEQ come from the germline V gene. The CDR3 covers 14 residues. With 3 bases clipped from V and 6 bases from J, the junction kept 6 bases outside the gene matches. The PCR employed 60 Vbeta primers together with 13 Jbeta primers. Only in-frame clones appear in the TCRdb table, and some are missing; sequencing was by immunoSEQ multiplex PCR. This table has some 200,000 clones, about 90% appearing once. This clone was seen just once. Its antigen is not identified. Material: PBMCs. This clonotype originated in a girl younger than two in good health and CMV-seronegative. The rearrangement links TRBV4-2 to TRBJ2-3, with 7 bases fitting TRBD1. The CDR3 here is CASSHVDREDTQYF. The DNA of the CDR3 is TGTGCCAGCAGCCACGTAGACAGGGAGGATACGCAGTATTTT.